This entry features one T cell receptor beta chain sequence. Its antigen is not identified. The sample comes from a study of T-cell memory formation after mild COVID-19. Findings and caveats of the study: The finding that pre-infection memory included some responding clones suggested that cross-reactive memory joined.

This CDR3 region has 16 residues. The J segment lost 2 bases and the V segment lost 1 base, leaving 1 base of the junction unmatched. 5'RACE primed from the constant segment yielded TCR alpha and TCR beta cDNA libraries bearing sample barcodes and UMIs. TCRdb re-derived calls from the 5' RACE reads in MiXCR, one entry per CDR3 protein. In the table there are under 250,000 distinct CDR3 sequences, 8% to 9.5% of which are singletons. Sequenced sample: PBMCs or a T cell subset sorted from them (not recorded which). This rearrangement joins TRBV12-3 or TRBV12-4 to TRBJ2-3; 12 bases are shared with TRBD2. The source of this sequence is a man aged 18 to 35 who had mild COVID-19 (a few samples of this study predate the infection). Cell type and time point are not known. CDR3 in amino acids: CASSLGTSGDTDTQYF. CDR3 DNA: TGTGCCAGCAGTTTAGGGACTAGCGGGGACACAGATACGCAGTATTTT.